One T cell receptor (beta chain) is described in this entry. There are 12 residues in the CDR3. Trimming shortened V by 6 bases and J by 0 bases, and 4 bases separated the two germline ends. CDR1 is PRHDT and CDR2 is FYEKMQ in the germline V gene (reference sequence). Covering alpha and beta chains, TRAV- and TRBV-specific primers were used for the first-strand cDNA. Amplification, which lasted roughly 20 PCR cycles, used a constant-region primer and V-primer adapter to amplify TCRs. From the reads, TCRdb called clonotypes with MiXCR, one entry per CDR3 protein. The sample records about 9,000 distinct CDR3 sequences, roughly three quarters being singletons. The sample belongs to a study of low-dose radiotherapy and immunotherapy resistance in tumors. In the study overall: Cohort 1 patients were irradiated with 0.5 Gy fractions every 2 weeks to 6.5 Gy total. Across 26 weeks, 13 Gy in total went to Cohort 2, delivered as 1 Gy per fraction every two weeks. Administration of intravenous cyclophosphamide at 200 mg/m2 took place every two weeks, one day before radiation and immunotherapy.

The gene calls are TRBV13 and TRBJ2-3; D unclear. The receptor's source is a human donor with advanced metastatic prostate, ovarian, gallbladder or colorectal cancer (not recorded which). This table probably holds off-target reads from a library built for another chain. The chain's CDR3 is CASSSSTDTQYF. In DNA form, the CDR3 reads TGTGCCAGCAGTTCTAGCACAGATACGCAGTATTTT.